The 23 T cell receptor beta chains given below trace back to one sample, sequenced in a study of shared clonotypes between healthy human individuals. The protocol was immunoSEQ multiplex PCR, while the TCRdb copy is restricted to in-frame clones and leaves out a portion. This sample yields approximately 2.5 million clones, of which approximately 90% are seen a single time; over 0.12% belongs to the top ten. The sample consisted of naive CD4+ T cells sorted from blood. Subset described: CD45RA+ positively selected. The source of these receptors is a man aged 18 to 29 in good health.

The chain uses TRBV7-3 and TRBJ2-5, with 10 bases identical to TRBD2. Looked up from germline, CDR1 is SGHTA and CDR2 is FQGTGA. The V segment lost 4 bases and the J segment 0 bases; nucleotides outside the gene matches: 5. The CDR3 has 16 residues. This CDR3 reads CASSSPSGGNQETQYF. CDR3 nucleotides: TGTGCCAGCAGCTCACCTAGCGGGGGAAACCAAGAGACCCAGTACTTC.

This chain's CDR3 is CASSLASVDANVLTF. CDR3 DNA sequence: TGTGCCAGCAGCTTAGCCAGTGTTGATGCAAACGTCCTGACTTTC. The V call is TRBV7-9, the J call TRBJ2-6, with no clear D. Germline V CDR1 and CDR2: SEHNR, FQNEAQ (reference sequence). V was cut by 0 bases and J by 10 bases, with 13 bases left in between. CDR3 length equals 15 residues.

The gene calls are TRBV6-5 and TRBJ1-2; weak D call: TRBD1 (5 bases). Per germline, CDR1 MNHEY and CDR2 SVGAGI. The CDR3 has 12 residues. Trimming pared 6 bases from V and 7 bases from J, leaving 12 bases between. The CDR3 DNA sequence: TGTGCCAGCAGCCCGGCAGGGTCTGGCTACACCTTC. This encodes CASSPAGSGYTF.

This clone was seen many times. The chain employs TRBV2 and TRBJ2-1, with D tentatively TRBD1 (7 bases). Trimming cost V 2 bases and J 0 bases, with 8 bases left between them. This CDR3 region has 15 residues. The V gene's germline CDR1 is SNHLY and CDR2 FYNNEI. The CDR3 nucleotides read TGTGCCAGCAGTGAACAGGGGGGCTCCTACAATGAGCAGTTCTTC. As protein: CASSEQGGSYNEQFF. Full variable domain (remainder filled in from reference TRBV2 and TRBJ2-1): EPEVTQTPSHQVTQMGQEVILRCVPISNHLYFYWYRQILGQKVEFLVSFYNNEISEKSEIFDDQFSVERPDGSNFTLKIRSTKLEDSAMYFCASSEQGGSYNEQFFGPGTRLTVL.

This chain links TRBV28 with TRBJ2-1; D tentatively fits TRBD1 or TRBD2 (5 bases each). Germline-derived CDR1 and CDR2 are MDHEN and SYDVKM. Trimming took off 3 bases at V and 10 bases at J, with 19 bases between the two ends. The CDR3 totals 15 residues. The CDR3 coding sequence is TGTGCCAGCAGTTTCCGAACCGGGACCGTGGCCGAGCAGTTCTTC. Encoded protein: CASSFRTGTVAEQFF.

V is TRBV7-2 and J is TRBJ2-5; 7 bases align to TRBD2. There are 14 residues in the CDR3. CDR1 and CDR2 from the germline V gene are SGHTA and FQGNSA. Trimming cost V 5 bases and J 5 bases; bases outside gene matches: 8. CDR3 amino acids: CASSPGGSRETQYF. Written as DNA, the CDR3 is TGTGCCAGCAGCCCCGGGGGGAGTCGGGAGACCCAGTACTTC.

CDR3 loop: CASSQAPPGTANTGELFF. In DNA, the CDR3 is TGCGCCAGCAGCCAAGCCCCCCCCGGGACAGCGAACACCGGGGAGCTGTTTTTT. The chain combines TRBV4-3 with TRBJ2-2; 7 nucleotides agree with TRBD1. This CDR3 has 18 residues. Unmatched junction bases numbered 8, after V lost 1 base and J lost 0 bases. The germline V gene has CDR1 LGHNA and CDR2 YSLEER.

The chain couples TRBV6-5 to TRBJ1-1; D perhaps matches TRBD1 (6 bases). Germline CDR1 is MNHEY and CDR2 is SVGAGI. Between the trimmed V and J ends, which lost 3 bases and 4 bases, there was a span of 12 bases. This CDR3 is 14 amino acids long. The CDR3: CASSYQGRVTEAFF. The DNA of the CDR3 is TGTGCCAGCAGTTATCAGGGGAGGGTCACTGAAGCTTTCTTT.

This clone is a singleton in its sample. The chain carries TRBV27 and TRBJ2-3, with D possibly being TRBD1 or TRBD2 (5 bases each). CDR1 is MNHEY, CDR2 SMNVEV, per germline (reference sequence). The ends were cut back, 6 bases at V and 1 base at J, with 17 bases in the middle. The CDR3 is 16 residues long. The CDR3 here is CASSRWPGPGTDTQYF. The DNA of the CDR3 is TGTGCCAGCAGCCGATGGCCGGGACCCGGCACAGATACGCAGTATTTT.

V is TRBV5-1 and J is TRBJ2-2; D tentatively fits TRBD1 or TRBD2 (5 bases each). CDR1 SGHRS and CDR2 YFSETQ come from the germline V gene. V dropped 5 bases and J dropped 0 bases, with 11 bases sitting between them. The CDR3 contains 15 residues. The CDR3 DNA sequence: TGCGCCAGCAGGAGGGCAGGGCCGAACACCGGGGAGCTGTTTTTT. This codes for CASRRAGPNTGELFF.

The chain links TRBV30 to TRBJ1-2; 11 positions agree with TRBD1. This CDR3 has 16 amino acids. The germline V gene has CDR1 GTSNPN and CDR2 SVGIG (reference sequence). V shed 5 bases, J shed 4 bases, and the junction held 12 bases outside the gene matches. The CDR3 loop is CAWRFRTGGGGYGYTF. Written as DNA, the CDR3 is TGTGCCTGGCGATTTAGGACAGGGGGCGGCGGCTATGGCTACACCTTC.

Here the CDR3 reads CASSLRFMNTEAFF. For the CDR3, the DNA is TGTGCCAGCAGCTTGAGATTCATGAACACTGAAGCTTTCTTT. The rearrangement uses TRBV5-5 and TRBJ1-1; D remains ambiguous. The CDR3 contains 14 residues. V lost 1 base and J lost 0, with 7 bases in between. Per germline, CDR1 SGHKS and CDR2 YYEKEE (reference sequence).

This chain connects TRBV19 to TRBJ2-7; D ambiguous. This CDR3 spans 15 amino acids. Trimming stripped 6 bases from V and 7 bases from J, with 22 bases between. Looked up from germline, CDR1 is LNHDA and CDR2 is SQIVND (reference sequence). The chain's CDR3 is CASSGAYAGDWEQYF. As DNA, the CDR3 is TGTGCCAGTAGCGGCGCCTACGCAGGAGATTGGGAGCAGTACTTC. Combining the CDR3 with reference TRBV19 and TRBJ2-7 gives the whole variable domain DGGITQSPKYLFRKEGQNVTLSCEQNLNHDAMYWYRQDPGQGLRLIYYSQIVNDFQKGDIAEGYSVSREKKESFPLTVTSAQKNPTAFYLCASSGAYAGDWEQYFGPGTRLTVT.

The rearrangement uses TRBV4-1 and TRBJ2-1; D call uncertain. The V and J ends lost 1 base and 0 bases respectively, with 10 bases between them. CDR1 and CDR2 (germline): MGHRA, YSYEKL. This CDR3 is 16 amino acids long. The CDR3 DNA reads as TGCGCCAGCAGCCAAGGGGTCGCACGCTCCTACAATGAGCAGTTCTTC. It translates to CASSQGVARSYNEQFF.

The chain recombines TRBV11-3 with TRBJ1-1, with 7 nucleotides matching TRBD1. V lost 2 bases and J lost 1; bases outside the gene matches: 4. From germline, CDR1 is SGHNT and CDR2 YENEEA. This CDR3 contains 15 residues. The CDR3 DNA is TGTGCCAGCAGCTTAAGAAGACAGGGGAACACTGAAGCTTTCTTT. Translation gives CASSLRRQGNTEAFF.

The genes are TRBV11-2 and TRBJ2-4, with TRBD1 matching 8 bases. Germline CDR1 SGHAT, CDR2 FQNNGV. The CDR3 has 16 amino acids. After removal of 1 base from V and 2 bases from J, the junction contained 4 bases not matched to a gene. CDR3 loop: CASSLGQGFSKNIQYF. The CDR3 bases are TGTGCCAGCAGCTTAGGACAGGGGTTCTCCAAAAACATTCAGTACTTC.

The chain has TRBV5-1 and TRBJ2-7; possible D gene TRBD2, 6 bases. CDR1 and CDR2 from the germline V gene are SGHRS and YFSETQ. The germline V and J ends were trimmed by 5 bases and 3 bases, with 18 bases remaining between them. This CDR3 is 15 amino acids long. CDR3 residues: CASRTNEGLVYEQYF. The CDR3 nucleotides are TGCGCCAGCAGGACAAACGAGGGACTCGTCTACGAGCAGTACTTC. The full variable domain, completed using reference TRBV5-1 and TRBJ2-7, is KAGVTQTPRYLIKTRGQQVTLSCSPISGHRSVSWYQQTPGQGLQFLFEYFSETQRNKGNFPGRFSGRQFSNSRSEMNVSTLELGDSALYLCASRTNEGLVYEQYFGPGTRLTVT.

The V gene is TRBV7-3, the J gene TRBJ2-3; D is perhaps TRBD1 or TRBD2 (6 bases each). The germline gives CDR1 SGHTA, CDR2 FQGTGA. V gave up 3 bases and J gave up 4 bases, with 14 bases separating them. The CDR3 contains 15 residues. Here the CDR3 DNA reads TGTGCCAGCAGCTTGGAACGGGGGCGCGCAGATACGCAGTATTTT. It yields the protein CASSLERGRADTQYF.

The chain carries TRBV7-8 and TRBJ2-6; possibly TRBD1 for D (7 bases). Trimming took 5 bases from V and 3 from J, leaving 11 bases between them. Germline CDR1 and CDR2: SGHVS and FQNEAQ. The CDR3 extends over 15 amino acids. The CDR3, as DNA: TGTGCCAGCAGCACCAGGGGGGATGGGGCCAACGTCCTGACTTTC. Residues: CASSTRGDGANVLTF.

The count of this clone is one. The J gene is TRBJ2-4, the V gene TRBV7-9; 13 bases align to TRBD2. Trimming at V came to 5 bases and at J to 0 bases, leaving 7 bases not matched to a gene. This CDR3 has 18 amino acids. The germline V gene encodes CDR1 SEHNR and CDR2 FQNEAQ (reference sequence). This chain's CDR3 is CASSAGTSGMLAKNIQYF. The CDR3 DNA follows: TGTGCCAGCAGCGCGGGGACTAGCGGGATGCTAGCCAAAAACATTCAGTACTTC.

The CDR3 loop reads CASPSWGASYEQYF. In nucleotides, the CDR3 is TGTGCCAGCCCCTCTTGGGGGGCTTCCTACGAGCAGTACTTC. This chain links TRBV25-1 with TRBJ2-7; D possibly uses TRBD1 or TRBD2 (6 bases each). V was trimmed by 8 bases and J by 1 base, leaving 15 bases between them. Germline CDR1 MGHDK, CDR2 SYGVNS. The CDR3 runs 14 residues.

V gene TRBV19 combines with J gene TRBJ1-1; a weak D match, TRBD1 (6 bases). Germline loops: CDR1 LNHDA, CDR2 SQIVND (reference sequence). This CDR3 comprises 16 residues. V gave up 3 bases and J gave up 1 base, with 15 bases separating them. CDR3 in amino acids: CASSMGGLLWNTEAFF. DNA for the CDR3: TGTGCCAGTAGTATGGGGGGGCTTCTATGGAACACTGAAGCTTTCTTT.

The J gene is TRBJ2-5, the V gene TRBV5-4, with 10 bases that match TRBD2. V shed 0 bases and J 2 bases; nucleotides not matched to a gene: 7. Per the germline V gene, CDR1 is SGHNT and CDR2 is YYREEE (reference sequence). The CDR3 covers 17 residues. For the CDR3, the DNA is TGTGCCAGCAGCTTGGTTGGTAGCGGGGGGAAACAAGAGACCCAGTACTTC. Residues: CASSLVGSGGKQETQYF.